The T cell receptor beta chain under discussion was sequenced for a study of identical twins. General observations from the study: The study reached conclusions through statistical analysis that was cross-sectional, not following the same donors.

This clonotype has only a few counts. Its target is unknown. V was cut by 5 bases and J by 3 bases, with 15 bases left in between. This CDR3 spans 15 amino acids. Germline CDR1 MNHNS, CDR2 SASEGT. A universal primer binding site was introduced by template switching. The final cDNA contained unique molecular identifiers. TCRdb ran MiXCR on the 5' RACE reads and lists one entry per CDR3 protein. In the table there are under 250,000 distinct CDR3 sequences, about an eighth of which are singletons. A further study also used this sample, focusing on yellow fever vaccine responses in identical twins. This second report adds: Reports say the vaccine T cell response in twins looked partly convergent and partly personalized.

The J gene is TRBJ2-3, the V gene TRBV6-1; perhaps TRBD1 as D (6 bases). Sequencing was done on a sample of memory (CD45RO+) T cells sorted from blood. The source of this sequence is a woman between 18 and 30 years old in good health. The CDR3 DNA reads as TGTGCCAGCAGTCCACTCCGGCAGGGGACAGATACGCAGTATTTT. Its protein is CASSPLRQGTDTQYF.